These T cell receptor beta chains were read from a single sample in a study of beta chain features in type 1 diabetes. Assay used: immunoSEQ multiplex PCR; TCRdb lists only in-frame clones, some missing. The sample lists hundreds of thousands of clones, approximately 15% occurring once. The sequenced sample consisted of central memory CD4+ T cells from blood. The receptors originated from a man aged 25 to 40 in good health. CDR3s include the opening cysteine and the closing phenylalanine or tryptophan. A D gene is named only where the DNA matches it firmly. Only some rows state a clone size, as once, few, many or a class for expanded clones.

v_call	d_call	j_call	clone_size	cdr3_aa	cdr3_nt
TRBV29-1	NA	TRBJ2-1	NA	CSARIKLREQFF	TGCAGCGCCCGAATTAAACTCCGCGAGCAGTTCTTC
TRBV19	NA	TRBJ1-5	NA	CASSIVTGEQPQHF	TGTGCCAGTAGTATAGTTACGGGTGAGCAGCCCCAGCATTTT
TRBV2	NA	TRBJ1-2	many	CASRSGVYNGYTF	TGTGCCAGCAGATCGGGAGTTTACAATGGCTACACCTTC
TRBV7-9	TRBD1	TRBJ1-1	NA	CASTLTGGNTEAFF	TGTGCCAGCACCCTGACAGGGGGGAACACTGAAGCTTTCTTT
TRBV6-5	TRBD1	TRBJ1-2	NA	CASSVGTGSYTF	TGTGCCAGCAGCGTCGGGACAGGGAGCTACACCTTC
TRBV15	NA	TRBJ2-3	NA	CATSRERLTTDTQYF	TGTGCCACCAGCAGAGAGCGGCTTACCACAGATACGCAGTATTTT
TRBV7-2	NA	TRBJ2-7	many	CASSLVHSRVRDYEQYF	TGTGCCAGCAGCTTAGTCCATTCCAGGGTCAGGGACTACGAGCAGTACTTC
TRBV29-1	NA	TRBJ2-1	NA	CSVDWGRGSNNEQFF	TGCAGCGTTGATTGGGGAAGGGGAAGCAACAATGAGCAGTTCTTC
TRBV7-2	NA	TRBJ2-4	few	CASSMDSSGGIQYF	TGTGCCAGCAGCATGGACTCCTCCGGCGGCATTCAGTACTTC
TRBV10-2	NA	TRBJ1-2	NA	CASSDQPLYGYTF	TGCGCCAGCAGTGATCAGCCCCTCTATGGCTACACCTTC
TRBV5-8	NA	TRBJ1-4	NA	CASSSGGGSYEKLFF	TGTGCCAGCAGCTCTGGGGGGGGAAGTTATGAAAAACTGTTTTTT
TRBV5-4	TRBD2	TRBJ2-5	NA	CASSLGTTQETQYF	TGTGCCAGCAGCTTAGGGACTACGCAAGAGACCCAGTACTTC
TRBV25-1	NA	TRBJ2-7	NA	CASSSDADDEQYF	TGTGCCAGCAGTTCGGACGCCGACGACGAGCAGTACTTC
TRBV11-2	TRBD2	TRBJ2-4	NA	CASSREAGNIQYF	TGTGCCAGCAGCCGGGAGGCGGGAAACATTCAGTACTTC
TRBV7-2	NA	TRBJ2-2	NA	CASSLGLDTGELFF	TGTGCCAGCAGCTTGGGACTGGACACCGGGGAGCTGTTTTTT
TRBV19	NA	TRBJ1-1	NA	CASSMWGENTEAFF	TGTGCCAGTAGTATGTGGGGGGAGAACACTGAAGCTTTCTTT
TRBV5-4	NA	TRBJ2-5	NA	CASSRQQGTQETQYF	TGTGCCAGCAGCCGACAACAGGGAACCCAAGAGACCCAGTACTTC
TRBV4-3	NA	TRBJ1-1	few	CASSHETGSSLKAFF	TGCGCCAGCAGCCATGAAACAGGGAGTAGCCTGAAAGCTTTCTTT
TRBV19	NA	TRBJ2-5	NA	CASSKRNPEETQYF	TGTGCCAGTAGTAAGAGAAACCCCGAAGAGACCCAGTACTTC
TRBV25-1	TRBD2	TRBJ2-5	few	CASSESGGGFETQYF	TGTGCCAGCAGTGAATCGGGCGGGGGTTTCGAGACCCAGTACTTC
TRBV14	TRBD2	TRBJ2-3	few	CASSQGRTSGGPSTDTQYF	TGTGCCAGCAGCCAAGGAAGAACTAGCGGGGGACCTAGCACAGATACGCAGTATTTT
TRBV6-5	NA	TRBJ1-2	NA	CASSGQNYGYTF	TGTGCCAGCAGCGGACAGAACTATGGCTACACCTTC
TRBV7-2	NA	TRBJ2-1	few	CASSQEPGQGNNEQFF	TGCGCCAGCAGCCAAGAACCTGGGCAGGGCAACAATGAGCAGTTCTTC
TRBV10-3	TRBD2	TRBJ2-3	NA	CAIGPGAGSTDTQYF	TGTGCCATCGGTCCGGGAGCGGGATCCACAGATACGCAGTATTTT
TRBV7-2	NA	TRBJ2-7	NA	CASSLSQKSQIF	TGTGCCAGCAGCTTGTCTCAGAAGTCTCAAATTTTC
TRBV23-1	TRBD1	TRBJ2-3	few	CASSSRDRGFDTQYF	TGCGCCAGCAGTTCTAGGGACAGGGGTTTTGATACGCAGTATTTT
TRBV29-1	NA	TRBJ1-5	few	CSVTTGLMGNQPQHF	TGCAGCGTGACAACAGGGCTTATGGGCAATCAGCCCCAGCATTTT
TRBV5-1	NA	TRBJ2-1	NA	CASSQGLTYNEQFF	TGCGCCAGCAGCCAAGGACTCACCTACAATGAGCAGTTCTTC
TRBV27	NA	TRBJ2-5	few	CASSFRVLETQYF	TGTGCCAGCAGTTTCAGGGTTCTGGAGACCCAGTACTTC
TRBV29-1	TRBD1	TRBJ1-4	few	CSVGWQGGKLFF	TGCAGCGTTGGGTGGCAGGGGGGAAAACTGTTTTTT
TRBV9	TRBD1	TRBJ2-1	few	CASSVGVGTGVINEQFF	TGTGCCAGCAGCGTAGGGGTAGGGACAGGAGTAATCAATGAGCAGTTCTTC
TRBV10-3	TRBD2	TRBJ2-7	few	CATRLAGPFPYEQYF	TGTGCCACCCGACTAGCGGGCCCCTTTCCCTACGAGCAGTACTTC
TRBV2	NA	TRBJ1-1	few	CASAGTVVLEAFF	TGTGCCAGCGCTGGGACCGTAGTTTTAGAAGCTTTCTTT
TRBV4-1	TRBD1	TRBJ2-5	NA	CASSQGRGQETQYF	TGCGCCAGCAGCCAAGGAAGGGGGCAGGAGACCCAGTACTTC
TRBV9	NA	TRBJ2-5	NA	CASSGSTPGLTYQETQYF	TGTGCCAGCAGCGGATCTACCCCGGGACTGACGTACCAAGAGACCCAGTACTTC
TRBV11-3	NA	TRBJ2-5	NA	CASAPGQYF	TGTGCCAGTGCCCCCGGCCAGTACTTC
TRBV19	NA	TRBJ2-3	NA	CASSIDTYHAGTDTQYF	TGTGCCAGTAGTATAGATACTTATCATGCAGGCACAGATACGCAGTATTTT
TRBV27	NA	TRBJ1-4	few	CASSLGVNEKLFF	TGTGCCAGCAGTTTAGGGGTTAATGAAAAACTGTTTTTT
TRBV5-6	NA	TRBJ2-5	few	CASTGGGYQETQYF	TGTGCCAGCACCGGAGGGGGCTACCAAGAGACCCAGTACTTC
TRBV11-2	TRBD2	TRBJ2-1	NA	CASSLQRESGNEQFF	TGTGCCAGCAGCTTACAGCGGGAGTCAGGCAATGAGCAGTTCTTC
TRBV18	TRBD2	TRBJ2-7	few	CASSPRGEGEQYF	TGTGCCAGCTCACCCCGCGGGGAGGGGGAGCAGTACTTC
TRBV4-2	NA	TRBJ2-1	few	CASSQALGNYNEQFF	TGTGCCAGCAGCCAAGCACTGGGTAACTACAATGAGCAGTTCTTC
TRBV9	NA	TRBJ2-1	NA	CASSVGIPPSNEQFF	TGTGCCAGCAGCGTCGGGATCCCTCCCAGCAATGAGCAGTTCTTC
TRBV27	NA	TRBJ1-5	few	CASSAGVGNQPQHF	TGTGCCAGCAGTGCAGGGGTGGGCAATCAGCCCCAGCATTTT
TRBV18	TRBD1	TRBJ2-7	NA	CASSPWTGGYEQYF	TGTGCCAGCTCACCATGGACAGGGGGCTACGAGCAGTACTTC
TRBV7-2	NA	TRBJ1-2	NA	CASSLDTLRGGYTF	TGTGCCAGCAGCTTAGACACCCTCCGGGGTGGCTACACCTTC
TRBV10-2	NA	TRBJ1-6	NA	CASSVGHRNSPLHF	TGCGCCAGCAGTGTGGGACACCGGAATTCACCCCTCCACTTT